This TCR beta chain derives from a study of blood T cell repertoires in COVID-19. Study-wide context: The United States, Italy and Spain supplied acute and convalescent COVID-19 samples. PBMCs, B-cell-depleted T cells, or T cells were the source of the cDNA or gDNA that made up the material.

With 7 bases removed from V and 3 bases from J, the gap between germline ends came to 19 bases. The CDR3 spans 15 residues. Germline CDR1 MDHEN, CDR2 SYDVKM. As handled by the study authors: Counts of nucleated cells, estimated from reference gene primer amplification, were obtained. Produced via immunoSEQ multiplex PCR; TCRdb's table is partial and in-frame only. V, J and clone size reflect that table, while D and trimming were determined from the DNA. The sample includes about 240,000 clones, about 80% of them seen just once. This TCR was recovered from a woman older than 75 with acute or convalescent COVID-19. Sequences were obtained from peripheral blood. This chain uses TRBV28 with TRBJ2-7; the D gene is possibly TRBD1 (5 bases). The chain's CDR3 is CASTSPGQLSYEQYF. The CDR3 DNA sequence: TGTGCCAGCACCAGTCCAGGACAATTGAGCTACGAGCAGTACTTC.